A selection of T cell receptor beta chains follows, all from one sample in a study of type 1 and type 2 diabetes patients. TCRdb fed the multiplex PCR reads into MiXCR, producing one record per CDR3 protein. The table lists a few hundred thousand distinct CDR3 sequences, 45% to 60% of them singletons. Sequencing was carried out using peripheral blood mononuclear cells (PBMCs). These receptors originate from a man between 18 and 35 years old with type 2 diabetes. CDR3s include the opening cysteine and the closing phenylalanine or tryptophan. The order of the fields is V gene, CDR3 length, J gene, clone size, CDR3 protein. Clone size appears in some rows only: once, few, many, or a class for an expanded clone.

v_call: TRBV19
cdr3_length: 17
j_call: TRBJ1-1
clone_size: few
cdr3_aa: CASSIPARRGMNTEAFF

v_call: TRBV6-1
cdr3_length: 14
j_call: TRBJ2-3
clone_size: NA
cdr3_aa: CASRPTGGTDTQYF

v_call: TRBV19
cdr3_length: 13
j_call: TRBJ1-4
clone_size: NA
cdr3_aa: CATGPGSREKLFF

v_call: TRBV11-2
cdr3_length: 14
j_call: TRBJ2-7
clone_size: NA
cdr3_aa: CASSPGQGANEQYF

v_call: TRBV20-1
cdr3_length: 15
j_call: TRBJ2-7
clone_size: NA
cdr3_aa: CSARERQGDRGEQYF

v_call: TRBV5-1
cdr3_length: 14
j_call: TRBJ2-2
clone_size: NA
cdr3_aa: CASMIRADTGELFF

v_call: TRBV10-3
cdr3_length: 16
j_call: TRBJ2-3
clone_size: many
cdr3_aa: CAISDLTIRGTDTQYF

v_call: TRBV25-1
cdr3_length: 11
j_call: TRBJ2-1
clone_size: many
cdr3_aa: CATGQGYEQFF

v_call: TRBV6-1
cdr3_length: 16
j_call: TRBJ2-7
clone_size: NA
cdr3_aa: CASSGRQVSLSYEQYF

v_call: TRBV9
cdr3_length: 15
j_call: TRBJ2-3
clone_size: NA
cdr3_aa: CASSFSGSVADTQYF